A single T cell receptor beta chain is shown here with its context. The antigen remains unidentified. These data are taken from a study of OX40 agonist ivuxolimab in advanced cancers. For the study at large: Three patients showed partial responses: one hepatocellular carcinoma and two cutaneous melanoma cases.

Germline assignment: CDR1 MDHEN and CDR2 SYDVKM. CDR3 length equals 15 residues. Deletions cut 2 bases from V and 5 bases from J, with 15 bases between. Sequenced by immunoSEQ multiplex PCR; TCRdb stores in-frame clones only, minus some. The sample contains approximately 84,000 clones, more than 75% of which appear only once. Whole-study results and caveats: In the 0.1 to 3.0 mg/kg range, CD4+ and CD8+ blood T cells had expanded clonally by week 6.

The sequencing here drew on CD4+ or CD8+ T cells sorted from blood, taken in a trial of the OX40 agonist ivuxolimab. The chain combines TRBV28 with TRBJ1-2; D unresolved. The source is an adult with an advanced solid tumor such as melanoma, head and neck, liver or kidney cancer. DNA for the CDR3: TGTGCCAGCAGTTTAAGAGACCGACCTGGGTATGGCTACACCTTC. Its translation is CASSLRDRPGYGYTF.